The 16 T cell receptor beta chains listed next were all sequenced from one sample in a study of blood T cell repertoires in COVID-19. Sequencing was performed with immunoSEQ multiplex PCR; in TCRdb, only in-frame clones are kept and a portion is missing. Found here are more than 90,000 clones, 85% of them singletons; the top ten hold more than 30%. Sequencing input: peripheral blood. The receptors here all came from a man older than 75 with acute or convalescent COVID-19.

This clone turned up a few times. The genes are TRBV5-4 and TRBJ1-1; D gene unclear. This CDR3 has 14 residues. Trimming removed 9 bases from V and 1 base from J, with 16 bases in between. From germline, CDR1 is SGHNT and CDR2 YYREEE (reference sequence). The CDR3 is CAIYSAGRNTEAFF. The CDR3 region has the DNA TGTGCCATCTATTCAGCGGGGAGGAACACTGAAGCTTTCTTT.

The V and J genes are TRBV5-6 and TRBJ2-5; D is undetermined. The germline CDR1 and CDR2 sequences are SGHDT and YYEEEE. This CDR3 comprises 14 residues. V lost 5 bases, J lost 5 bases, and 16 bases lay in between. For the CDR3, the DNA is TGTGCCAGCAGAACCAGAACAGTCCCGGAGACCCAGTACTTC. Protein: CASRTRTVPETQYF.

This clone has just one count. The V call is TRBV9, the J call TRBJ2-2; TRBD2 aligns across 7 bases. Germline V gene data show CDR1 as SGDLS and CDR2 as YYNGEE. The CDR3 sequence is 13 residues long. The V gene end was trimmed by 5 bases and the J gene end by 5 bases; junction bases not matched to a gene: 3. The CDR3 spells CASSMGGTGELFF. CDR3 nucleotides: TGTGCCAGCAGTATGGGGGGGACCGGGGAGCTGTTTTTT.

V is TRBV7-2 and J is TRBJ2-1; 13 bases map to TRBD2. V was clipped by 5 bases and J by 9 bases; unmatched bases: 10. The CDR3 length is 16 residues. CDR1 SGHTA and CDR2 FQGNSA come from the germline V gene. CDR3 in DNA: TGTGCCAGCAGCATCGGACTAGCGGGAGTAGGCGCTGAGCAGTTCTTC. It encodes CASSIGLAGVGAEQFF.

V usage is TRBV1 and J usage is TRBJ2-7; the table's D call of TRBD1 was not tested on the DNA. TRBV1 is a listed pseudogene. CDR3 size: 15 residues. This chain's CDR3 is CTSSHAGTGCYEQYF. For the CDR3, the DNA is TGCACCAGCAGCCACGCCGGGACAGGGTGTTACGAGCAGTACTTC.

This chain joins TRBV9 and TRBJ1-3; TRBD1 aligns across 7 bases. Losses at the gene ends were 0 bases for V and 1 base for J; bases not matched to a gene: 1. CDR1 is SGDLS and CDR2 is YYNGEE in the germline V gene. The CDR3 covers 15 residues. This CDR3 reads CASSVGQGSGNTIYF. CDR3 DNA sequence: TGTGCCAGCAGCGTAGGACAGGGATCTGGAAACACCATATATTTT.

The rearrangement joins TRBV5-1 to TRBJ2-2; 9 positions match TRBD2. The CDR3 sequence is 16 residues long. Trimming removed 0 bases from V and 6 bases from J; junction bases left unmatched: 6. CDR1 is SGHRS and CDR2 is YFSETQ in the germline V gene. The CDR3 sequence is CASSLGRGTSSGELFF. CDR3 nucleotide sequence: TGCGCCAGCAGCTTGGGGCGAGGGACTAGCTCCGGGGAGCTGTTTTTT.

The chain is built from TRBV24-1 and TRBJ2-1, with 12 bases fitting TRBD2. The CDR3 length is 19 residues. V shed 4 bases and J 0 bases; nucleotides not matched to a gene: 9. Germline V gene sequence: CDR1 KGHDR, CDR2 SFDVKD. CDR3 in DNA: TGTGCCACCAGTGACCCTAGCGGGAGGGCCACTAACTCCTACAATGAGCAGTTCTTC. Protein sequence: CATSDPSGRATNSYNEQFF.

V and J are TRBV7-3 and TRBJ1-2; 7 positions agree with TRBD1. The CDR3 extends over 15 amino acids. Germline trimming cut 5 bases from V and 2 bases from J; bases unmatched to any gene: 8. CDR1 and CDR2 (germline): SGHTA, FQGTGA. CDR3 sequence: CASSPKRDRNYGYTF. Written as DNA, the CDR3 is TGTGCCAGCAGCCCTAAAAGGGACAGAAACTATGGCTACACCTTC.

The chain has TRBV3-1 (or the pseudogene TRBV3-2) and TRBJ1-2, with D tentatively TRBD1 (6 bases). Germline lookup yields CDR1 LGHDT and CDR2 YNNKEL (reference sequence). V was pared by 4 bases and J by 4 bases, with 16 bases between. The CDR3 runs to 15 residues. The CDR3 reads CASSPTAGTPYGYTF. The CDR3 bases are TGTGCCAGCAGCCCAACCGCCGGGACACCCTATGGCTACACCTTC.

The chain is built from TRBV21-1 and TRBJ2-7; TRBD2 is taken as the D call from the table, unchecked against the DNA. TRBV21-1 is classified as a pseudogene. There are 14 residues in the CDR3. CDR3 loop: CASSKVDRVHEQYF. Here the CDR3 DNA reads TGTGCCAGCAGCAAAGTCGATCGGGTCCACGAGCAGTACTTC.

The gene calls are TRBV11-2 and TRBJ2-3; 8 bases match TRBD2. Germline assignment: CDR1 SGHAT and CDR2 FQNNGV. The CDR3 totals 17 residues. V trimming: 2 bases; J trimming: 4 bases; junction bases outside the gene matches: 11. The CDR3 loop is CASSLIDGRALADTQYF. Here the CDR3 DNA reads TGTGCCAGCAGCTTAATAGACGGGAGGGCCCTCGCAGATACGCAGTATTTT.

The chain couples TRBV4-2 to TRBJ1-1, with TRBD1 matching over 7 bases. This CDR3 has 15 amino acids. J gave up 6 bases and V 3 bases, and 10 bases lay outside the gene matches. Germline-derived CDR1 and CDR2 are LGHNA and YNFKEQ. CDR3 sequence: CASSHHDRERAEAFF. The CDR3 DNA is TGTGCCAGCAGCCATCACGACAGGGAGAGAGCTGAAGCTTTCTTT.

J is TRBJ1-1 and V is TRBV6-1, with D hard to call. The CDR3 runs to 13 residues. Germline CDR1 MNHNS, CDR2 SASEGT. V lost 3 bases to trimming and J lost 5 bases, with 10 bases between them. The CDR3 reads CASSEVWQTEAFF. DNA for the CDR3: TGTGCCAGCAGTGAGGTTTGGCAAACTGAAGCTTTCTTT.

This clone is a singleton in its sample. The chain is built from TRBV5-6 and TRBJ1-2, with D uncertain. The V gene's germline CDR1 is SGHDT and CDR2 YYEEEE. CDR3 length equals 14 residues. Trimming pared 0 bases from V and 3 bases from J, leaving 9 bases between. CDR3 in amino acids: CASSLGRRDYGYTF. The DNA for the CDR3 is TGTGCCAGCAGCTTGGGCCGCCGCGACTATGGCTACACCTTC.

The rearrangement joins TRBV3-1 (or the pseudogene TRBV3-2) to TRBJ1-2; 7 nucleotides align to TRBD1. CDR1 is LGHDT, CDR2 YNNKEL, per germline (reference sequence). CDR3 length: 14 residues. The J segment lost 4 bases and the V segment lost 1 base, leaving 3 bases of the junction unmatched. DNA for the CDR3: TGTGCCAGCAGCCAAGGCAGGGGGTCCTATGGCTACACCTTC. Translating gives CASSQGRGSYGYTF.